The next 3 T cell receptor beta chains were all read from a single sample in a study of T cell repertoires in cytomegalovirus infection (dated by TCRdb to between 2019 and 2020). The antigens of these receptors remain unknown. This specimen's treatment or condition label, per the study, means: in vitro stimulation with specific CMV peptide epitopes to enrich CMV-specific T cells. Sequencer: Illumina HiSeq 1500. TCRdb reprocessed the public reads (quality trimming at Q25 with fastp, clone calling with MiXCR) and kept in-frame beta chains. Merged by CDR3 protein, the rows form single entries marked with the most common genes and DNA. Here the sample has 370,000 or so distinct CDR3 sequences; roughly a third occur a single time. The ten largest clones add up to roughly 14% of the sample. The starting material was cultured PBMCs, obtained from culture after CMV antigen stimulation. The receptors were gathered from a human donor in good health (CMV status not recorded). Some clones in this sample may be carry-over from other donors' samples.

The V call is TRBV15, the J call TRBJ1-2; D possibly corresponds to TRBD1 (5 bases). The CDR3 has 17 amino acids. Trimming took 3 bases from V and 4 from J, leaving 21 bases between them. The V gene's germline CDR1 is LNHNV and CDR2 YYDKDF (reference sequence). The CDR3 region has the DNA TGTGCCACCAGCAGGCCATCGGGGTTACCGGGACCCTATGGCTACACCTTC. It is translated as CATSRPSGLPGPYGYTF.

The CDR3 loop is CSARRQGVGLNQPQHF. CDR3 nucleotide sequence: TGCAGTGCCCGACGACAGGGTGTAGGTCTAAATCAGCCCCAGCATTTT. The chain couples TRBV20-1 to TRBJ1-5, with TRBD1 matching 7 bases. The germline gives CDR1 DFQATT, CDR2 SNEGSKA (reference sequence). CDR3 length: 16 amino acids. V was pared by 6 bases and J by 4 bases, with 15 bases of the junction left unmatched.

The rearrangement links TRBV28 to TRBJ2-7; 7 nucleotides line up with TRBD1. The CDR3 spans 13 residues. Germline V gives CDR1 MDHEN, CDR2 SYDVKM. The V gene end was trimmed by 6 bases and the J gene end by 2 bases; junction bases not matched to a gene: 4. The CDR3 reads CASRSQGTYEQYF. In DNA form, the CDR3 reads TGTGCCAGCAGATCACAGGGGACCTACGAGCAGTACTTC.